The source of this TCR beta chain is a study of CD8 T cells in ankylosing spondylitis (dated 2017 in TCRdb). Looking at the study overall: To find TCR variants linked to disease, the study profiled T cell receptor beta repertoires in ankylosing spondylitis patients and healthy donors. The whole study cohort included over a hundred healthy donors and under 30 ankylosing spondylitis patients. Peripheral blood samples were taken, and synovial fluid was additionally collected from ankylosing spondylitis patients.

Sequencer: Illumina HiSeq 2500. Quantitative 5'-RACE with molecular barcodes was used to prepare TCR beta libraries. Per the authors' processing: Disease-linked TCR variants were identified with a new computational method built on a probabilistic model of VDJ rearrangement. TCRdb reanalyzed the raw reads on its own, using fastp at Q25 for trimming and MiXCR for clone calling, and kept in-frame beta chains. Under each unique CDR3 protein, matching rows form one entry showing the most common genes and DNA. The V and J calls and clone size come from TCRdb's table, not from the authors' own analysis. This sample comprises 250,000 to 350,000 distinct CDR3 sequences, less than 25% of them detected only once. 3% to 4% of the sample comes from the top ten. Here V drops 0 bases and J drops 7 bases, and the junction holds 9 bases not matched to any gene. The germline V gene encodes CDR1 SQVTM and CDR2 ANQGSEA. The CDR3 measures 16 amino acids from cysteine to phenylalanine. The only DNA kept is the CDR3, 48 bases in frame from the first base.

Ten or more counts support this clonotype. The clone's antigen remains unknown. Base qualities are missing; no much larger clone stands one base away. Points the paper makes about the study in general: Some motif variants had previously been reported in the synovial fluid and blood of reactive arthritis patients, which suggests shared mechanisms of disease initiation. Blood from ankylosing spondylitis patients appeared to be characterized by a TCR beta motif made up of several highly homologous amino acid variants. The disease-linked clones were reported as significantly enriched in matched synovial fluid samples from ankylosing spondylitis patients. The disease-linked clones showed a CD8+ phenotype and occurred at relatively low frequencies in peripheral blood.

Input material: blood, either unsorted or a sorted T cell fraction (not recorded which). This clonotype originated in a female donor with ankylosing spondylitis or in good health (not recorded which). The chain was built from TRBV29-1 and TRBJ2-1; a stretch of 10 junction bases matches TRBD2. For the CDR3, the sequence is CSVEDRLAGVANEQFF. The sequenced DNA: TGCAGCGTTGAAGATCGGCTAGCGGGAGTAGCAAATGAGCAGTTCTTC.